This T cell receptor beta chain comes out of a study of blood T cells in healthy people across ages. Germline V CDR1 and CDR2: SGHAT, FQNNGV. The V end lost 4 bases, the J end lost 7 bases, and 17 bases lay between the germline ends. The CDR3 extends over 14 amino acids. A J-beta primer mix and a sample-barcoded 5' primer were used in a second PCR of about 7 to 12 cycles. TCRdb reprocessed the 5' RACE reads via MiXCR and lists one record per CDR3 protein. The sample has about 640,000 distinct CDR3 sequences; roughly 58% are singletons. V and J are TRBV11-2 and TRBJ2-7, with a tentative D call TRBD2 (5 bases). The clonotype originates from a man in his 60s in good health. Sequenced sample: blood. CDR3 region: CASSSSRGLGEQYF. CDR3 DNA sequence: TGTGCCAGCAGCTCCAGCCGGGGTTTGGGTGAGCAGTACTTC.